The present T cell receptor (beta chain) was sequenced within a study of OX40 agonist ivuxolimab in advanced cancers. A history of autoimmune disease or systemic immunosuppression excluded patients. This CDR3 contains 13 residues. Germline V lookup: CDR1 SGHRS, CDR2 YFSETQ. Trimming cost V 3 bases and J 8 bases; bases outside gene matches: 6. General study points: Both CD4+ and CD8+ T cell populations in blood had undergone clonal expansion by week 6 at 0.1 to 3.0 mg/kg.

Clones were read by immunoSEQ multiplex PCR, and TCRdb kept only the in-frame ones, dropping some. Of about 60,000 clones listed, just under 85% are singletons. Worth noting for this clone: Its antigen is unknown.

This TCR was sampled from an adult with an advanced solid tumor such as melanoma, head and neck, liver or kidney cancer. This specimen was CD4+ or CD8+ T cells sorted from blood, taken in a trial of the OX40 agonist ivuxolimab. This chain uses TRBV5-1 with TRBJ1-1; 8 nucleotides align to TRBD1. The CDR3 reads CASSSGQGREAFF. The CDR3 coding sequence is TGCGCCAGCAGCTCCGGACAGGGTAGGGAAGCTTTCTTT.